These 4 T cell receptor beta chains were sequenced from one sample in a study of T-cell memory formation after mild COVID-19. TCRdb re-called the 5' RACE reads through MiXCR, storing one row per CDR3 protein. Among roughly 380,000 distinct CDR3 sequences listed, under 30% were seen once. The sample consisted of PBMCs or a T cell subset sorted from them (not recorded which). Receptors were obtained from an adult woman who had mild COVID-19 (a few samples of this study predate the infection). Cell type and time point are not known.

The table lists this clonotype with a count of one. The chain carries TRBV2 and TRBJ1-5; perhaps TRBD1 as D (6 bases). This CDR3 comprises 13 residues. Germline-derived CDR1 and CDR2 are SNHLY and FYNNEI. Trimming took off 8 bases at V and 3 bases at J, with 11 bases between the two ends. CDR3 sequence (DNA): TGTGCCAGCGGTGCAGGGGCCAATCAGCCCCAGCATTTT. Its translation: CASGAGANQPQHF.

The gene calls are TRBV7-2 and TRBJ2-2; perhaps TRBD2 as D (6 bases). CDR3 length: 15 residues. Germline CDR1 SGHTA, CDR2 FQGNSA. Between the trimmed V and J ends, which lost 5 bases and 5 bases, there was a span of 15 bases. CDR3 loop: CASSALGLTTGELFF. As DNA, the CDR3 is TGTGCCAGCAGCGCCTTGGGACTTACAACCGGGGAGCTGTTTTTT.

This clonotype has ten or more counts. The junction departs from the called germline gene at one end, perhaps through a read error. J is TRBJ2-3 and V is TRBV5-1; no clear D. The CDR3 has 13 amino acids. Germline V CDR1 and CDR2: SGHRS, YFSETQ. CDR3 sequence: CASSLDGTDTQYF. CDR3 DNA: TGTGCCAGCAGCTTAGATGGGACAGATACGCAGTATTTT.

The chain joins TRBV7-9 to TRBJ2-5; weak D call: TRBD2 (6 bases). Germline V gives CDR1 SEHNR, CDR2 FQNEAQ (reference sequence). CDR3 length: 17 amino acids. The ends were cut back, 2 bases at V and 1 base at J, with 17 bases in the middle. CDR3 nucleotide sequence: TGTGCCAGCAGCTTACTGCCGGCGGGCGGGGCCCAAGAGACCCAGTACTTC. Amino acid sequence: CASSLLPAGGAQETQYF. Together with reference TRBV7-9 and TRBJ2-5, the CDR3 gives the full variable domain: DTGVSQNPRHKITKRGQNVTFRCDPISEHNRLYWYRQTLGQGPEFLTYFQNEAQLEKSRLLSDRFSAERPKGSFSTLEIQRTEQGDSAMYLCASSLLPAGGAQETQYFGPGTRLLVL.